The source of this T cell receptor (beta chain) is a study of T cell responses to AZD1222 COVID-19 vaccine. The assay was immunoSEQ multiplex PCR, and TCRdb's table has in-frame clones only and misses some. The sample records roughly 150,000 clones, under 90% being singletons. Findings of the study overall: White British donors predominated, females outnumbered males, and clonal diversity was possibly underestimated.

V was clipped by 7 bases and J by 15 bases, with 15 bases between them. The germline gives CDR1 KGHDR, CDR2 SFDVKD. The CDR3 consists of 11 residues. As regards this clone: Its antigen is not known.

Here the sequenced sample was peripheral blood, taken 28 days after the second AZD1222 dose. The source is an adult who received the AZD1222 COVID-19 vaccine. The rearrangement uses TRBV24-1 and TRBJ2-4, with D hard to call. The chain's CDR3 is CATRSRNYGYF. The CDR3 region has the DNA TGTGCCACCAGAAGCAGGAACTACGGGTACTTC.